This T cell receptor (beta chain) was found in a study of cytomegalovirus exposure and HLA in healthy donors. With regard to this clone: The antigen remains undetermined.

Germline lookup yields CDR1 SEHNR and CDR2 FQNEAQ (reference sequence). CDR3 length: 17 amino acids. Losses at the gene ends were 2 bases for V and 5 bases for J; bases not matched to a gene: 11. The assay was immunoSEQ multiplex PCR, and TCRdb's table has in-frame clones only and misses some. The sample has tens of thousands of clones; roughly 96% are singletons. Study-wide findings and caveats: The CMV antigen specificity of a few CMV-associated chains was confirmed through in vitro analysis.

Sequencing was carried out using PBMCs. This receptor was obtained from a man aged 18 to 30 in good health and CMV-seronegative. The chain employs TRBV7-9 and TRBJ2-3; 9 bases match TRBD1. The CDR3 here is CASSLLISLDRGDTQYF. The CDR3 DNA sequence: TGTGCCAGCAGCTTATTGATATCCCTGGACAGGGGAGATACGCAGTATTTT.